This T cell receptor (beta chain) was identified in a study of blood T cells in healthy people across ages. For the study at large: Through template switching, about one barcoded beta molecule was captured per two T cells, as measured in model experiments.

A second PCR, run for about 6 to 11 cycles, used a sample-barcoded 5' primer plus a J-beta primer mix. Each CDR3 protein is one row after TCRdb ran MiXCR on the 5' RACE reads. In the table there are about 1.1 million distinct CDR3 sequences, around two fifths of which are singletons. The CDR3 spans 13 residues. Germline V CDR1 and CDR2: MNHEY, SMNVEV (reference sequence). V was clipped by 1 base and J by 2 bases, with 4 bases between them. The TCR was taken from a man aged 18 to 29 in good health. The sample was blood. This sequence joins TRBV27 and TRBJ2-3; D is uncertain. The CDR3 DNA is TGTGCCAGCAGTTTATACGTCACAGATACGCAGTATTTT. The encoded protein is CASSLYVTDTQYF.